This T cell receptor beta chain was recovered during a study of T cells in Graves' hyperthyroidism and ophthalmopathy. With respect to this clonotype: One base away lies a much larger clone, so this may be a sequencing read error.

TCR beta CDR3 sequences were amplified from RNA transcripts. RT-PCR in the first round (using the HTBI primer set) targeted the TCR CDR3. TCRdb fed the multiplex PCR reads into MiXCR, producing one record per CDR3 protein. The sample holds 80,000 to 100,000 distinct CDR3 sequences, 35% to 45% seen once. The CDR3 has 11 amino acids. Trimming pared 6 bases from V and 6 bases from J, leaving 9 bases between. In germline, CDR1 is MNHEY, CDR2 SVGAGI. The sample consisted of peripheral blood or thyroid tissue (not recorded which). The receptor was derived from a woman in her twenties or thirties with Graves' hyperthyroidism. The chain links TRBV6-5 to TRBJ2-7, with a weak D call TRBD2 (6 bases). CDR3: CASSPGGEQYF. The CDR3 coding sequence is TGTGCCAGCAGCCCCGGGGGCGAGCAGTACTTC.